The 29 T cell receptor beta chains reported below all come from one sample, sequenced in a study of T cells after yellow fever vaccination. TCRdb redid the calling of the 5' RACE reads with MiXCR, one entry per CDR3 protein. The table records around 310,000 distinct CDR3 sequences, approximately 4% of them present only once. The source was PBMCs, collected 5 days after the yellow fever booster vaccination. The receptors derive from a man aged 18 to 29 who received the YFV17D yellow fever vaccine.

This clonotype has more than one count but fewer than ten. The chain is built from TRBV11-2 and TRBJ2-5, with D possibly matching TRBD2 (6 bases). CDR3 length equals 14 residues. The V gene's germline CDR1 is SGHAT and CDR2 FQNNGV. Deletions cut 5 bases from V and 4 bases from J, with 14 bases between. The CDR3 is CASSVGGAIETQYF. The CDR3 DNA sequence: TGTGCCAGCAGCGTAGGAGGGGCCATAGAGACCCAGTACTTC.

This clonotype was seen at least ten times. The rearrangement uses TRBV5-1 and TRBJ1-2; D is uncertain. Germline V CDR1 and CDR2: SGHRS, YFSETQ. CDR3 length equals 13 residues. The V and J ends lost 3 bases and 2 bases respectively, with 8 bases between them. This CDR3 is CASSSAPNYGYTF. CDR3 DNA: TGCGCCAGCAGCTCCGCACCAAACTATGGCTACACCTTC.

In its sample, this clonotype was seen a few times. The chain recombines TRBV7-2 with TRBJ1-5, with D unresolved. Between the trimmed V and J ends, which lost 3 bases and 7 bases, there was a span of 10 bases. This CDR3 spans 13 amino acids. From germline, CDR1 is SGHTA and CDR2 FQGNSA. Here the CDR3 reads CASSFHERQPQHF. CDR3 sequence (DNA): TGTGCCAGCAGCTTTCACGAGAGGCAGCCCCAGCATTTT.

This clonotype has a count of ten or more. The chain recombines TRBV5-1 with TRBJ2-1, with 16 nucleotides matching TRBD2. V trimming: 0 bases; J trimming: 6 bases; junction bases outside the gene matches: 6. The CDR3 length is 18 residues. Germline V gene lookup returns CDR1 SGHRS and CDR2 YFSETQ. The CDR3 reads CASSLDPGTSGGANEQFF. CDR3 nucleotides: TGCGCCAGCAGCTTGGACCCCGGGACTAGCGGGGGGGCCAATGAGCAGTTCTTC.

This clonotype turned up a few times. The V gene is TRBV5-1, the J gene TRBJ1-4, with TRBD1 identical over 7 bases. Losses at the gene ends were 4 bases for V and 0 bases for J; bases not matched to a gene: 9. Per germline, CDR1 SGHRS and CDR2 YFSETQ. The CDR3 length is 17 residues. CDR3 amino acids: CASSPGQAFATNEKLFF. In nucleotides, the CDR3 is TGCGCCAGCAGCCCCGGACAGGCCTTTGCAACTAATGAAAAACTGTTTTTT.

The chain couples TRBV12-3 or TRBV12-4 to TRBJ2-7; 12 bases are shared with TRBD2. CDR3 size: 14 residues. V shed 5 bases, J shed 6 bases, and the junction held 5 bases outside the gene matches. CDR3 in DNA: TGTGCCAGCAGTGCGACTAGCGGGGGATTCGAGCAGTACTTC. It specifies CASSATSGGFEQYF.

This clonotype appeared a few times. The J gene is TRBJ2-3, the V gene TRBV6-6; D assignment may be TRBD1 or TRBD2 (5 bases each). CDR3 size: 15 residues. Germline CDR1 and CDR2: MNHNY and SVGAGI (reference sequence). V lost 7 bases and J 2 bases, leaving 16 bases between the germline ends. DNA for the CDR3: TGTGCCAGCAAGCAGGGAGAGGGCCTCACAGATACGCAGTATTTT. This codes for CASKQGEGLTDTQYF.

The chain has TRBV7-9 and TRBJ2-3; D is unclear. V shed 8 bases and J shed 4 bases, with 10 bases lying between them. Germline V gene lookup returns CDR1 SEHNR and CDR2 FQNEAQ (reference sequence). The CDR3 consists of 12 residues. For the CDR3, the DNA is TGTGCCAGCTTGGGCCGGTCAGATACGCAGTATTTT. Amino acids: CASLGRSDTQYF.

V and J are TRBV4-2 and TRBJ1-1; 12 nucleotides match TRBD1. The J segment lost 3 bases and the V segment lost 4 bases, leaving 12 bases of the junction unmatched. Germline assignment: CDR1 LGHNA and CDR2 YNFKEQ. The CDR3 length is 18 residues. This chain's CDR3 is CASSPGTGGERRDTEAFF. CDR3 in DNA: TGTGCCAGCAGCCCGGGGACAGGGGGCGAGAGGAGGGACACTGAAGCTTTCTTT.

The genes are TRBV21-1 and TRBJ2-7; TRBD2, the D gene given by the table, was not confirmed from the DNA. TRBV21-1 counts as a pseudogene. This CDR3 comprises 16 residues. Here the CDR3 DNA reads TGTGCCAGCAGCAAAGCTGAGCGCGGGGGCCGGTACGAGCAGTACGTC. Its translation: CASSKAERGGRYEQYV.

This clonotype was picked up many times. The J gene is TRBJ1-1, the V gene TRBV20-1, with 9 nucleotides matching TRBD1. The length of the CDR3 is 17 residues. The germline CDR1 and CDR2 sequences are DFQATT and SNEGSKA (reference sequence). V shed 1 base and J 3 bases; nucleotides not matched to a gene: 12. CDR3 DNA: TGCAGTGCTAGAGTGGGGGGAGGGGACAGGGAAGACACTGAAGCTTTCTTT. It yields the protein CSARVGGGDREDTEAFF.

As for this clonotype: This may be a read error, as it is one base from a much larger clone. The chain has TRBV27 and TRBJ1-6; no clear D gene. The germline V gene encodes CDR1 MNHEY and CDR2 SMNVEV (reference sequence). The CDR3 runs to 13 residues. The CDR3 DNA is TGTGCCAGCAGTTTCAGTTTTAATTCACACCTCCACTTT. It yields the protein CASSFSFNSHLHF.

This clonotype has at least ten counts. V gene TRBV19 combines with J gene TRBJ2-1; tentative D call: TRBD1 (5 bases). Germline-derived CDR1 and CDR2 are LNHDA and SQIVND (reference sequence). The CDR3 is made up of 13 amino acids. V lost 2 bases to trimming and J lost 3 bases, with 5 bases between them. The CDR3 region has the DNA TGTGCCAGTAGTATACAGGGCTACAATGAGCAGTTCTTC. This encodes CASSIQGYNEQFF.

The chain links TRBV5-1 to TRBJ2-7; D not resolved. V lost 6 bases to trimming and J lost 0 bases, with 16 bases between them. Per the germline V gene, CDR1 is SGHRS and CDR2 is YFSETQ. The CDR3 runs 15 residues. The CDR3 DNA reads as TGCGCCAGCAAAGAAGGCACTATCAACTCCTACGAGCAGTACGTC. This translates into CASKEGTINSYEQYV.

This clonotype was recorded a few times. V is TRBV7-9 and J is TRBJ2-3; D is unresolved. The V end lost 5 bases, the J end lost 4 bases, and 10 bases lay between the germline ends. Looked up from germline, CDR1 is SEHNR and CDR2 is FQNEAQ (reference sequence). The CDR3 consists of 13 residues. The CDR3: CASSTTAADTQYF. CDR3 nucleotides: TGTGCCAGCAGCACGACGGCAGCAGATACGCAGTATTTT.

This clonotype was detected a few times. The chain uses TRBV19 and TRBJ2-3; D is perhaps TRBD1 (5 bases). V lost 4 bases and J 7 bases, leaving 9 bases between the germline ends. CDR3 length: 12 residues. Germline lookup yields CDR1 LNHDA and CDR2 SQIVND (reference sequence). The CDR3 region has the DNA TGTGCCAGTAGTACCCGACAGAATACGCAGTATTTT. This sequence encodes CASSTRQNTQYF. The full variable domain, completed using reference TRBV19 and TRBJ2-3, is DGGITQSPKYLFRKEGQNVTLSCEQNLNHDAMYWYRQDPGQGLRLIYYSQIVNDFQKGDIAEGYSVSREKKESFPLTVTSAQKNPTAFYLCASSTRQNTQYFGPGTRLTVL.

This clonotype occurred a few times. V is TRBV5-8 and J is TRBJ1-5; D remains ambiguous. The CDR3 is 19 amino acids. Deletions cut 0 bases from V and 3 bases from J, with 22 bases between. Looked up from germline, CDR1 is SGHTS and CDR2 is YDEGEE. This chain's CDR3 is CASSLGRTRLYPHNQPQHF. CDR3 DNA sequence: TGTGCCAGCAGCTTGGGCAGGACCCGTCTTTACCCACACAATCAGCCCCAGCATTTT.

The chain employs TRBV28 and TRBJ2-5; the D gene is possibly TRBD2 (5 bases). V lost 6 bases, J lost 5 bases, and 16 bases lay in between. This CDR3 contains 14 residues. In germline, CDR1 is MDHEN, CDR2 SYDVKM. For the CDR3, the DNA is TGTGCCAGCAGGAGGGATGTTAATTGGGAGACCCAGTACTTC. Translated, it gives CASRRDVNWETQYF. The whole variable domain, remainder taken from reference TRBV28 and TRBJ2-5, is DVKVTQSSRYLVKRTGEKVFLECVQDMDHENMFWYRQDPGLGLRLIYFSYDVKMKEKGDIPEGYSVSREKKERFSLILESASTNQTSMYLCASRRDVNWETQYFGPGTRLLVL.

This clonotype was counted many times. The rearrangement links TRBV7-3 to TRBJ2-5; D is possibly TRBD2 (6 bases). Trimming removed 5 bases at V and 5 bases at J, with 18 bases between. The germline gives CDR1 SGHTA, CDR2 FQGTGA. This CDR3 has 15 amino acids. The CDR3 region is CASSPGLTWGETQYF. CDR3 nucleotides: TGTGCCAGCAGCCCCGGACTAACCTGGGGGGAGACCCAGTACTTC.

The chain is built from TRBV28 and TRBJ2-1; no reliable D call. Germline CDR1 MDHEN, CDR2 SYDVKM. V shed 5 bases and J shed 4 bases, with 15 bases lying between them. The CDR3 is 15 residues long. DNA for the CDR3: TGTGCCAGCAGTGGACGACGGGCCGAATACAATGAGCAGTTCTTC. This sequence encodes CASSGRRAEYNEQFF.

Notes on this clonotype: Because the CDR3 is missing its conserved closing phenylalanine or tryptophan, this is likely a read error. V and J are TRBV5-6 and TRBJ2-1; D gene ambiguous. The CDR3 consists of 14 residues. V lost 4 bases and J 6 bases, leaving 14 bases between the germline ends. Per the germline V gene, CDR1 is SGHDT and CDR2 is YYEEEE. CDR3 nucleotides: TGTGCCAGCAGCCCCGTGGGAAGGCTCAATGAGCAGTTCTTG. Its protein product is CASSPVGRLNEQFL.

The V gene is TRBV29-1, the J gene TRBJ2-2; the match to TRBD2 covers 8 bases. Per the germline V gene, CDR1 is SQVTM and CDR2 is ANQGSEA. This CDR3 is built from 13 residues. The ends lost 7 bases at V and 5 bases at J; junction bases unmatched: 6. The CDR3 loop is CSGGTRYTGELFF. The CDR3 DNA sequence: TGCAGCGGGGGGACTAGATATACCGGGGAGCTGTTTTTT.

This clonotype was seen only a few times. The chain recombines TRBV4-1 with TRBJ1-2; D is unresolved. Germline assignment: CDR1 MGHRA and CDR2 YSYEKL. This CDR3 region has 16 residues. The V and J ends lost 4 bases and 0 bases respectively, with 15 bases between them. The CDR3 coding sequence is TGCGCCAGCAGCCCTTACATTTCGGGAGCTAACTATGGCTACACCTTC. Translation: CASSPYISGANYGYTF.

In regard to this clonotype: The junction shows a germline mismatch at one end, possibly a read error. This sequence joins TRBV4-3 and TRBJ2-3; D may be TRBD2 (6 bases). The CDR3 is 14 residues long. Per the germline V gene, CDR1 is LGHNA and CDR2 is YSLEER. DNA for the CDR3: TGCGCCAGCAGCCACGATACTAGCACAGATACGCCGTATTTT. Encoded protein: CASSHDTSTDTPYF.

The J gene is TRBJ2-5, the V gene TRBV7-3; possibly TRBD1 or TRBD2 for D (7 bases each). This CDR3 is built from 16 residues. Germline assignment: CDR1 SGHTA and CDR2 FQGTGA. V was pared by 8 bases and J by 4 bases, with 23 bases between. The CDR3 region has the DNA TGTGCCAGCGCCAGGGGGGGATCCCGGGCTGGAGAGACCCAGTACTTC. Its protein is CASARGGSRAGETQYF. Full variable domain (missing parts from reference TRBV7-3 and TRBJ2-5): GAGVSQTPSNKVTEKGKYVELRCDPISGHTALYWYRQSLGQGPEFLIYFQGTGAADDSGLPNDRFFAVRPEGSVSTLKIQRTERGDSAVYLCASARGGSRAGETQYFGPGTRLLVL.

This clonotype was seen more than once but under ten times. The chain is built from TRBV28 and TRBJ2-2; D gene uncertain. Germline V gene data show CDR1 as MDHEN and CDR2 as SYDVKM. Trimming removed 2 bases at V and 2 bases at J, with 12 bases between. The CDR3 is 16 amino acids. The CDR3: CASSLMWGTNTGELFF. CDR3 nucleotides: TGTGCCAGCAGTTTAATGTGGGGAACCAACACCGGGGAGCTGTTTTTT. Using reference TRBV28 and TRBJ2-2 for the parts outside the CDR3, the full variable domain is DVKVTQSSRYLVKRTGEKVFLECVQDMDHENMFWYRQDPGLGLRLIYFSYDVKMKEKGDIPEGYSVSREKKERFSLILESASTNQTSMYLCASSLMWGTNTGELFFGEGSRLTVL.

The chain has TRBV5-1 and TRBJ2-5, with D tentatively TRBD2 (6 bases). V dropped 4 bases and J dropped 1 base, with 20 bases sitting between them. The CDR3 sequence is 17 residues long. Germline assignment: CDR1 SGHRS and CDR2 YFSETQ. The CDR3 DNA reads TGCGCCAGCAGCCCCGTCCTAGCGACAGCTGGCCAAGAGACCCAGTACTTC. This codes for CASSPVLATAGQETQYF.

As to this clonotype: A junction boundary mismatches the germline segment, possibly from a read error. The rearrangement uses TRBV10-3 and TRBJ2-1; D remains ambiguous. Germline CDR1 is ENHRY and CDR2 is SYGVKD. This CDR3 spans 15 amino acids. CDR3 coding DNA: TGTGCCTTCAGTGACTCTTACGGATCCCACAATGAGCAGTTCTTC. It is translated as CAFSDSYGSHNEQFF.

In this sample, this clonotype turned up a few times. This rearrangement joins TRBV5-1 to TRBJ1-1, with a tentative D call TRBD1 (5 bases). V was shortened by 4 bases and J by 10 bases, with 23 bases between the two germline ends. CDR1 and CDR2 (germline): SGHRS, YFSETQ. The CDR3 totals 15 residues. The DNA of the CDR3 is TGCGCCAGCAGCGGGGAGGGGCAGGGTCGAGGGAGAGCTTTCTTT. The encoded protein is CASSGEGQGRGRAFF.